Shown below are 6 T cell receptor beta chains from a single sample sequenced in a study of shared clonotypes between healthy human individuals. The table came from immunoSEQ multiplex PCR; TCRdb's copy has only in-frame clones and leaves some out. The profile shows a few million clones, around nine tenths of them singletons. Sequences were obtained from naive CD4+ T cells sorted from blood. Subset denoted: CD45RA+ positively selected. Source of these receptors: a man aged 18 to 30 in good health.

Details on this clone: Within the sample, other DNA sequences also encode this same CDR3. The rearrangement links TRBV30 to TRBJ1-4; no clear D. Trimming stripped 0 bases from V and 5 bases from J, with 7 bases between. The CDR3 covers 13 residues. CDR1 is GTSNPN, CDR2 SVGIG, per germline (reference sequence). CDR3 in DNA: TGTGCCTGGAGTGTAGGCCTAAATGAAAAACTGTTTTTT. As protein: CAWSVGLNEKLFF.

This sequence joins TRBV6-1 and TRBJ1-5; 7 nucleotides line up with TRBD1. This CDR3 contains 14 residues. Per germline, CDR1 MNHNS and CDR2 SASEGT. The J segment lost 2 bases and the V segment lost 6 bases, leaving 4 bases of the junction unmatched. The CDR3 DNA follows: TGTGCCAGCAGCCACGACAGGGGCAATCAGCCCCAGCATTTT. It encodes CASSHDRGNQPQHF.

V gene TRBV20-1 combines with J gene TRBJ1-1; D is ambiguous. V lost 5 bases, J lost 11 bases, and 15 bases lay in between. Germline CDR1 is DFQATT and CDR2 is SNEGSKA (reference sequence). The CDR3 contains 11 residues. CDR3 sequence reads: CSASSGESAFF. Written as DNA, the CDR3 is TGCAGTGCTTCGTCGGGAGAGTCGGCTTTCTTT.

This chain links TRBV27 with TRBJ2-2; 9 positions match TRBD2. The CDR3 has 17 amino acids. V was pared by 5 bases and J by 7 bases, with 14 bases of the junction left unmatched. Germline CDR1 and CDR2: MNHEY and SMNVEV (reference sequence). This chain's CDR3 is CASSLSPAGGSYGELFF. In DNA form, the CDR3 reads TGTGCCAGCAGTCTTTCTCCAGCGGGGGGTTCATACGGGGAGCTGTTTTTT.

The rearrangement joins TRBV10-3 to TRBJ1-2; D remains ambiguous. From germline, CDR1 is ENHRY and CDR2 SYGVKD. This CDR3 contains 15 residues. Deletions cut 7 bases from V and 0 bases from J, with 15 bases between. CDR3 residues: CAITQFSEANYGYTF. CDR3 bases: TGTGCCATCACACAGTTTTCAGAAGCTAACTATGGCTACACCTTC.

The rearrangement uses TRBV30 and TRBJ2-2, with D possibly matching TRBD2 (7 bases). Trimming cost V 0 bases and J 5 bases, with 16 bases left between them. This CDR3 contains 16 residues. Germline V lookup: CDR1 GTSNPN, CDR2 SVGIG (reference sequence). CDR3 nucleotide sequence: TGTGCCTGGAGTGTAGGGCGGGGGCCTTTTACCGGGGAGCTGTTTTTT. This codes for CAWSVGRGPFTGELFF.